This T cell receptor (beta chain) was captured by sequencing in a study of CD8 T cells in ankylosing spondylitis. Study findings and constraints: A motif of fewer than ten highly homologous TCR beta variants was seen as apparently characteristic of ankylosing spondylitis blood. Reportedly, significant enrichment of disease-linked clones occurred in matched ankylosing spondylitis synovial fluid.

Concerning this clonotype: Its antigen is unknown.

Library preparation for TCR beta used quantitative 5'-RACE with molecular barcodes. From the 5' RACE reads, TCRdb called clonotypes with MiXCR, one entry per CDR3 protein. Of about 500,000 distinct CDR3 sequences in the sample, about 13% are singletons; the top ten hold 6.5% to 7%. This CDR3 contains 15 residues. Germline values: CDR1 SGHAT, CDR2 FQNNGV. V lost 5 bases, J lost 0 bases, and 14 bases lay in between. This chain links TRBV11-2 with TRBJ2-7, with a tentative D call TRBD1 (6 bases). The receptor's source is a male donor with ankylosing spondylitis. Sequences were obtained from blood, either unsorted or a sorted T cell fraction (not recorded which). The CDR3 loop reads CASSPSGQLSYEQYF. The CDR3 DNA sequence: TGTGCCAGCAGCCCTAGTGGACAGCTCTCCTACGAGCAGTACTTC.